The sequence of this T cell receptor beta chain was determined in a study of T cell changes during pregnancy in multiple sclerosis. This CDR3 spans 13 amino acids. V lost 5 bases and J lost 6; bases outside the gene matches: 5. Per the germline V gene, CDR1 is MNHEY and CDR2 is SMNVEV (reference sequence). The data were produced by immunoSEQ multiplex PCR, yet TCRdb's version contains in-frame clones alone and is incomplete. The table lists some 57,000 clones, approximately 91% of them singletons. The sample was CD4+ T cells from peripheral blood mononuclear cells, taken in the first trimester of pregnancy. This TCR was recovered from a female donor with multiple sclerosis, enrolled in a pregnancy study. The V call is TRBV27, the J call TRBJ1-1; 8 nucleotides match TRBD1. In nucleotides, the CDR3 is TGTGCCAGCAGTCTATTGACAGGGGCTGAAGCTTTCTTT. This encodes CASSLLTGAEAFF.